One sample yielded the 8 T cell receptor beta chains listed below, sequenced in a study of CD8+ T cells in alopecia areata. Isolated RNA was reverse transcribed into cDNA used as the sequencing template. Profiled with immunoSEQ multiplex PCR; TCRdb holds only in-frame clones, not every one. Of about 210,000 clones in the sample, roughly three fifths are singletons; the top ten hold roughly 1.2%. The treatment here: oral pan-JAK inhibitor, 5-10 mg twice daily. Sequences were derived from CD4+ T cells sorted from blood, sampled between weeks 43 and 45, from a patient treated with tofacitinib. These receptor sequences come from a human donor with alopecia areata.

The chain employs TRBV28 and TRBJ2-2; D is perhaps TRBD1 (6 bases). The V gene lost 6 bases and the J gene lost 1 base, with 12 bases spanning the gap. This CDR3 has 15 residues. Germline V gene data show CDR1 as MDHEN and CDR2 as SYDVKM. The chain's CDR3 is CASSTGHLNTGELFF. CDR3 nucleotides: TGTGCCAGCAGCACGGGACACCTGAACACCGGGGAGCTGTTTTTT.

The V and J genes are TRBV29-1 and TRBJ1-1; D may be TRBD1 (5 bases). The CDR3 is 12 residues long. Germline V lookup: CDR1 SQVTM, CDR2 ANQGSEA. V was trimmed by 7 bases and J by 1 base, leaving 10 bases between them. The CDR3 sequence is CSGCQGNTEAFF. Here the CDR3 DNA reads TGCAGCGGATGCCAGGGGAACACTGAAGCTTTCTTT.

The rearrangement links TRBV2 to TRBJ2-2, with a possible D match to TRBD1 (6 bases). Germline V gene lookup returns CDR1 SNHLY and CDR2 FYNNEI. V was pared by 4 bases and J by 1 base, with 10 bases between. This CDR3 region has 15 residues. Here the CDR3 reads CASSVETGNTGELFF. For the CDR3, the DNA is TGTGCCAGCAGTGTCGAGACAGGGAACACCGGGGAGCTGTTTTTT.

The J gene is TRBJ1-5, the V gene TRBV7-9; no definite D call. Germline V CDR1 and CDR2: SEHNR, FQNEAQ (reference sequence). Trimming removed 5 bases from V and 6 bases from J, with 11 bases in between. The CDR3 loop spans 13 amino acids. CDR3 nucleotides: TGTGCCAGCAGCCCGGGGAGCCTTCAGCCCCAGCATTTT. Residues: CASSPGSLQPQHF.

This clone was counted ten times or more. The chain couples TRBV19 to TRBJ1-2; D is possibly TRBD1 (5 bases). Trimming removed 7 bases from V and 8 bases from J, with 17 bases in between. The CDR3 covers 13 residues. Looked up from germline, CDR1 is LNHDA and CDR2 is SQIVND (reference sequence). CDR3 nucleotide sequence: TGTGCCAGTACCCTTGGGGGAGGGCTCGGCTACACCTTC. Its protein is CASTLGGGLGYTF. The variable domain in full, completed from reference TRBV19 and TRBJ1-2, reads DGGITQSPKYLFRKEGQNVTLSCEQNLNHDAMYWYRQDPGQGLRLIYYSQIVNDFQKGDIAEGYSVSREKKESFPLTVTSAQKNPTAFYLCASTLGGGLGYTFGSGTRLTVV.

V usage is TRBV5-6 and J usage is TRBJ1-3; the D gene is possibly TRBD1 (6 bases). Germline CDR1 reads SGHDT; CDR2 reads YYEEEE. The CDR3 runs 16 residues. The V end was cut by 1 base, the J end by 1 base, with 12 bases between. CDR3 amino acids: CASSLWAGDSGNTIYF. The CDR3 coding sequence is TGTGCCAGCAGCTTGTGGGCAGGGGATTCTGGAAACACCATATATTTT.

This chain joins TRBV9 and TRBJ2-5, with 7 bases that match TRBD2. V lost 3 bases to trimming and J lost 9 bases; unmatched junction nucleotides: 17. The CDR3 consists of 16 residues. Germline loops: CDR1 SGDLS, CDR2 YYNGEE. This CDR3 is CASSDGEGRVQGAQYF. The CDR3 DNA follows: TGTGCCAGCAGCGACGGGGAGGGAAGGGTACAAGGGGCCCAGTACTTC.

This clone was detected only once. This chain links TRBV25-1 with TRBJ1-1; maybe TRBD1 (5 bases). CDR1 and CDR2 from the germline V gene are MGHDK and SYGVNS. The CDR3 is made up of 15 amino acids. Trimming shortened V by 2 bases and J by 0 bases, and 10 bases separated the two germline ends. The CDR3 bases are TGTGCCAGCAGTGAAATTGGGGCCATGAACACTGAAGCTTTCTTT. Protein sequence: CASSEIGAMNTEAFF.